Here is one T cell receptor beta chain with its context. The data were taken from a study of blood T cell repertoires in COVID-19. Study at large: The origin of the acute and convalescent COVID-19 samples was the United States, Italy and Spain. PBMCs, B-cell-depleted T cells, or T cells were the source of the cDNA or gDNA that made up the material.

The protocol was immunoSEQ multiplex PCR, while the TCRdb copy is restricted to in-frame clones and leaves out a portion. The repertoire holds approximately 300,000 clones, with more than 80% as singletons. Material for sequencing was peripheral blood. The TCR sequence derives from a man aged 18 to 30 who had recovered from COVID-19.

The CDR3 loop reads CASSLGQGPYNEQFF. The CDR3 DNA sequence: TGTGCCAGCAGCTTAGGACAGGGCCCCTACAATGAGCAGTTCTTC. The gene calls are TRBV11-3 and TRBJ2-1; 7 bases are shared with TRBD1. The J segment lost 2 bases and the V segment lost 1 base, leaving 2 bases of the junction unmatched. CDR1 and CDR2 (germline): SGHNT, YENEEA. The CDR3 totals 15 residues.